The 11 T cell receptor beta chains reported below all come from one sample, sequenced in a study of cytomegalovirus exposure and HLA in healthy donors. Use of 60 Vbeta and 13 Jbeta primers characterized the PCR. Produced via immunoSEQ multiplex PCR; TCRdb's table is partial and in-frame only. Here the sample spans 130,000 to 150,000 clones, around 74% being singletons. Material: PBMCs. The receptors here all came from a man between 18 and 35 years old in good health and CMV-seropositive.

The chain couples TRBV28 to TRBJ1-3; TRBD1 might be the D (5 bases). The CDR3 spans 15 residues. V was trimmed by 4 bases and J by 0 bases, leaving 10 bases between them. Per the germline V gene, CDR1 is MDHEN and CDR2 is SYDVKM. The CDR3 is CASSSGGYSGNTIYF. In nucleotides, the CDR3 is TGTGCCAGCAGTTCCGGGGGTTACTCTGGAAACACCATATATTTT.

The chain employs TRBV11-2 and TRBJ2-3; 8 positions agree with TRBD2. V trimming: 2 bases; J trimming: 3 bases; junction bases outside the gene matches: 4. Per the germline V gene, CDR1 is SGHAT and CDR2 is FQNNGV. The CDR3 extends over 15 amino acids. CDR3 sequence: CASSLRGGQTDTQYF. The CDR3 DNA is TGTGCCAGCAGCTTACGCGGGGGGCAGACAGATACGCAGTATTTT. Together with reference TRBV11-2 and TRBJ2-3, the CDR3 gives the full variable domain: EAGVAQSPRYKIIEKRQSVAFWCNPISGHATLYWYQQILGQGPKLLIQFQNNGVVDDSQLPKDRFSAERLKGVDSTLKIQPAKLEDSAVYLCASSLRGGQTDTQYFGPGTRLTVL.

For the CDR3, the DNA is TGTGCCACCCGCCTACTAGCGGCGAACACCGGGGAGCTGTTTTTT. It yields the protein CATRLLAANTGELFF. V gene TRBV19 combines with J gene TRBJ2-2; 8 bases align to TRBD2. The CDR3 covers 15 residues. With V trimmed by 10 bases and J by 0 bases, 7 bases remained unmatched. The germline V gene encodes CDR1 LNHDA and CDR2 SQIVND (reference sequence).

CDR3 nucleotides: TGTGCCAGTAGTCCCCAAGGGGTGGGATCAGACTACGAGCAGTACTTC. Translating gives CASSPQGVGSDYEQYF. This sequence joins TRBV19 and TRBJ2-7; a weak D match, TRBD1 (5 bases). Germline CDR1 reads LNHDA; CDR2 reads SQIVND (reference sequence). The ends were cut back, 5 bases at V and 3 bases at J, with 20 bases in the middle. The CDR3 has 16 residues.

This clone was seen a handful of times. The rearrangement uses TRBV12-5 and TRBJ1-1, with TRBD1 matching over 8 bases. V shed 1 base and J 7 bases; nucleotides not matched to a gene: 8. Germline loops: CDR1 LGHNT, CDR2 FRNRAP. This CDR3 is built from 15 residues. DNA for the CDR3: TGTGCTAGTGGTTTGGGAGGACAGGGCAGGAGTGAAGCTTTCTTT. It codes for CASGLGGQGRSEAFF. Together with reference TRBV12-5 and TRBJ1-1, the CDR3 gives the full variable domain: DARVTQTPRHKVTEMGQEVTMRCQPILGHNTVFWYRQTMMQGLELLAYFRNRAPLDDSGMPKDRFSAEMPDATLATLKIQPSEPRDSAVYFCASGLGGQGRSEAFFGQGTRLTVV.

The chain joins TRBV11-2 to TRBJ1-1, with D possibly matching TRBD1 (5 bases). Germline lookup yields CDR1 SGHAT and CDR2 FQNNGV. The length of the CDR3 is 14 residues. The ends were cut back, 0 bases at V and 4 bases at J, with 9 bases in the middle. The CDR3 is CASSLDRVSTEAFF. The CDR3 nucleotides read TGTGCCAGCAGCTTAGACAGGGTATCCACTGAAGCTTTCTTT.

This chain links TRBV6-5 with TRBJ2-5; tentatively, D is TRBD1 (8 bases). V lost 5 bases and J lost 5, with 15 bases in between. The CDR3 is made up of 14 amino acids. The germline V gene has CDR1 MNHEY and CDR2 SVGAGI. The CDR3 spells CASSLQGGWETQYF. The CDR3 nucleotides read TGTGCCAGCAGTCTACAGGGGGGGTGGGAGACCCAGTACTTC.

The chain employs TRBV7-9 and TRBJ1-2, with no clear D. This CDR3 is built from 13 residues. Germline V gene data show CDR1 as SEHNR and CDR2 as FQNEAQ (reference sequence). The V end lost 5 bases, the J end lost 8 bases, and 15 bases lay between the germline ends. The DNA for the CDR3 is TGTGCCAGCAGCCCCGGGCCGGCGGGCGGCTACACCTTC. Encoded protein: CASSPGPAGGYTF.

This CDR3 is CASSLRAGSTDTQYF. Written as DNA, the CDR3 is TGTGCCAGCAGTTTAAGGGCGGGAAGCACAGATACGCAGTATTTT. This chain connects TRBV27 to TRBJ2-3, with D perhaps matching TRBD2 (6 bases). The germline V gene encodes CDR1 MNHEY and CDR2 SMNVEV (reference sequence). The CDR3 runs to 15 residues. Trimming took off 2 bases at V and 0 bases at J, with 9 bases between the two ends.

V is TRBV5-1 and J is TRBJ2-7, with D perhaps TRBD1 (6 bases). The CDR3 runs 14 residues. Trimming took off 5 bases at V and 6 bases at J, with 18 bases between the two ends. Germline V gives CDR1 SGHRS, CDR2 YFSETQ. This CDR3 is CASSPGQLGGEQYF. The CDR3 nucleotides read TGCGCCAGCAGTCCAGGACAGCTTGGGGGCGAGCAGTACTTC.

This chain links TRBV7-9 with TRBJ1-1; D ambiguous. Germline lookup yields CDR1 SEHNR and CDR2 FQNEAQ (reference sequence). The V and J ends lost 1 base and 0 bases respectively, with 9 bases between them. The CDR3 is 15 residues long. The CDR3 DNA reads TGTGCCAGCAGCTTAGTGGCAGGATTGAACACTGAAGCTTTCTTT. Translated: CASSLVAGLNTEAFF.